This TCR beta chain comes out of a study of spatial heterogeneity in lung cancer. Using its own MiXCR run on the 5' RACE reads, TCRdb lists one record per CDR3 protein. The sample lists some 100,000 distinct CDR3 sequences; about an eighth were seen once. This clonotype was counted a few times. Time point described: sample taken at primary tumor resection. Looked up from germline, CDR1 is SGHNT and CDR2 is YYREEE (reference sequence). The CDR3 extends over 13 amino acids. V lost 0 bases, J lost 6 bases, and 10 bases lay in between. The receptor comes from a male donor with early-stage non-small cell lung cancer. The chain couples TRBV5-4 to TRBJ2-7; maybe TRBD2 (6 bases). This material consisted of PBMCs, taken at surgery. The CDR3 spells CASSLAGVSEQYF. CDR3 coding DNA: TGTGCCAGCAGCTTGGCGGGGGTAAGCGAGCAGTACTTC.